This TCR beta chain was recorded in a study of T cells in narcolepsy. Study-level background: Enrolled donors included narcolepsy type 1 or type 2 patients and healthy controls.

V was trimmed by 8 bases and J by 6 bases, leaving 13 bases between them. The V gene's germline CDR1 is SGHVS and CDR2 FQNEAQ. The CDR3 spans 13 residues. The assay was immunoSEQ multiplex PCR, and TCRdb's table has in-frame clones only and misses some. Of over 30,000 clones listed, 70% to 90% are singletons. Study results and limitations: Some memory CD4+ repertoires had no autoreactive clone sequences. Blood of same and different patients, but not healthy controls, reportedly held recurring autoreactive clonotypes. Autoreactive HCRT-specific and TRIB2-specific clonotypes were marked in same-patient CSF-versus-blood CD4+ comparisons.

About this clone itself: The antigen remains undetermined.

The V and J genes are TRBV7-8 and TRBJ2-2, with D possibly TRBD2 on 5 matching bases. The sequenced sample was CD45RA- memory CD4+ T cells from PBMCs. The TCR was taken from a human donor with narcolepsy. The CDR3 DNA sequence: TGTGCCAGCTCTATTGACGGGGCCGGGGAGCTGTTTTTT. Translated, it gives CASSIDGAGELFF.